This entry lists 26 T cell receptor beta chains sequenced from one sample in a study of T cell changes during pregnancy in multiple sclerosis. Assay: immunoSEQ multiplex PCR; the TCRdb copy retains only in-frame clones and omits some. The sample yields just under 65,000 clones, around 96% seen once. The source was CD8+ T cells from peripheral blood mononuclear cells, collected after pregnancy. Receptor source: a female donor with multiple sclerosis, enrolled in a pregnancy study.

V usage is TRBV19 and J usage is TRBJ2-3, with 9 bases identical to TRBD1. Trimming cost V 6 bases and J 6 bases; bases outside gene matches: 10. CDR3 length equals 15 residues. Germline lookup yields CDR1 LNHDA and CDR2 SQIVND (reference sequence). The CDR3, as DNA: TGTGCCAGTAGCCACCCAACAGGGGGCGCGGATACGCAGTATTTT. Amino acid sequence: CASSHPTGGADTQYF.

CDR3 DNA sequence: TGTGCCAGCAGCAGGGCAGGGGCCACAGATACGCAGTATTTT. Encoded protein: CASSRAGATDTQYF. The chain carries TRBV2 and TRBJ2-3; D possibly corresponds to TRBD1 (6 bases). The V gene's germline CDR1 is SNHLY and CDR2 FYNNEI. The CDR3 covers 14 residues. Trimming removed 6 bases at V and 2 bases at J, with 12 bases between.

The chain employs TRBV9 and TRBJ1-2; D possibly corresponds to TRBD1 (6 bases). The CDR3 covers 15 residues. Per the germline V gene, CDR1 is SGDLS and CDR2 is YYNGEE. The V end was cut by 3 bases, the J end by 0 bases, with 12 bases between. The CDR3 nucleotides are TGTGCCAGCAGCGGGGGGGGCGCGACTAACTATGGCTACACCTTC. This gives the protein CASSGGGATNYGYTF.

This clone was detected only once. This chain joins TRBV2 and TRBJ2-5; 7 nucleotides align to TRBD1. The CDR3 spans 14 residues. Germline CDR1 and CDR2: SNHLY and FYNNEI. Trimming at V came to 6 bases and at J to 2 bases, leaving 6 bases not matched to a gene. CDR3 in DNA: TGTGCCAGCAGCCTGACAGGGCCTCAAGAGACCCAGTACTTC. As protein: CASSLTGPQETQYF.

The chain uses TRBV28 and TRBJ2-5; D may be TRBD1 (5 bases). CDR3 length: 15 residues. Trimming shortened V by 6 bases and J by 3 bases, and 17 bases separated the two germline ends. The germline gives CDR1 MDHEN, CDR2 SYDVKM. CDR3 DNA sequence: TGTGCCAGCAGCCTAGGGGCTGACAGAGAAGAGACCCAGTACTTC. Translation gives CASSLGADREETQYF.

The V and J genes are TRBV7-8 and TRBJ1-2, with D perhaps matching TRBD1 (5 bases). CDR1 SGHVS and CDR2 FQNEAQ come from the germline V gene. The CDR3 is 14 amino acids. Trimming stripped 1 base from V and 4 bases from J, with 10 bases between. The CDR3 DNA follows: TGTGCCAGCAGCTTAGTGGCGGGGACCTATGGCTACACCTTC. Protein sequence: CASSLVAGTYGYTF.

This clone came up once. The rearrangement links TRBV11-2 to TRBJ2-5; D gene uncertain. The V gene lost 4 bases and the J gene lost 5 bases, with 17 bases spanning the gap. The germline gives CDR1 SGHAT, CDR2 FQNNGV. The CDR3 covers 15 residues. The CDR3 nucleotides read TGTGCCAGCAGCTCTGACTTGATGCCTAGGGAGACCCAGTACTTC. As protein: CASSSDLMPRETQYF.

CDR3 DNA: TGTGCCAGCAGCAGAAGGGACAGACTTCAGCCCCAGCATTTT. It codes for CASSRRDRLQPQHF. The chain has TRBV27 and TRBJ1-5; 7 nucleotides agree with TRBD1. CDR1 is MNHEY, CDR2 SMNVEV, per germline (reference sequence). The J segment lost 6 bases and the V segment lost 6 bases, leaving 8 bases of the junction unmatched. The CDR3 loop spans 14 amino acids.

The gene calls are TRBV29-1 and TRBJ2-2; 8 bases align to TRBD2. The trim removed 0 bases at V and 6 bases at J, leaving 6 bases unmatched. The germline V gene encodes CDR1 SQVTM and CDR2 ANQGSEA. The CDR3 has 15 residues. The CDR3, as DNA: TGCAGCGTTGAAGACCAAGCGGGAGTTGCCGGGGAGCTGTTTTTT. Translation gives CSVEDQAGVAGELFF.

This clone has just one count. This rearrangement joins TRBV29-1 to TRBJ2-7; 10 bases line up with TRBD2. The CDR3 sequence is 12 residues long. Germline V CDR1 and CDR2: SQVTM, ANQGSEA. The junction had 2 bases not matched to a gene; V was cut back by 4 bases and J by 5 bases. This chain's CDR3 is CSVATSGNEQYF. The CDR3 nucleotides read TGCAGCGTTGCCACTAGCGGGAACGAGCAGTACTTC.

The chain links TRBV15 to TRBJ2-7, with 8 bases fitting TRBD2. Looked up from germline, CDR1 is LNHNV and CDR2 is YYDKDF (reference sequence). Unmatched junction bases numbered 7, after V lost 1 base and J lost 5 bases. The CDR3 consists of 15 residues. CDR3 sequence: CATSRAGGVENEQYF. The CDR3 coding sequence is TGTGCCACCAGCAGAGCGGGAGGGGTCGAGAACGAGCAGTACTTC.

The V call is TRBV28, the J call TRBJ2-7; a possible D gene is TRBD2 (6 bases). CDR3 size: 16 residues. Trimming took off 5 bases at V and 3 bases at J, with 20 bases between the two ends. Germline loops: CDR1 MDHEN, CDR2 SYDVKM. The CDR3 sequence is CASSPGGIEGNYEQYF. DNA of the CDR3: TGTGCCAGCAGTCCTGGAGGGATTGAAGGGAACTACGAGCAGTACTTC.

This chain connects TRBV25-1 to TRBJ1-2; no firm D call. CDR3 length: 11 residues. The germline gives CDR1 MGHDK, CDR2 SYGVNS. Trimming took 1 base from V and 14 from J, leaving 11 bases between them. CDR3 DNA: TGTGCCAGCAGTGAATCTGGGCGGGCAACCTTC. Translated, it gives CASSESGRATF.

The CDR3 sequence is CASKAGGGEQYF. Here the CDR3 DNA reads TGTGCCAGCAAGGCAGGGGGCGGCGAGCAGTACTTC. The V and J genes are TRBV27 and TRBJ2-7, with 8 bases matching TRBD1. Germline V gene lookup returns CDR1 MNHEY and CDR2 SMNVEV (reference sequence). This CDR3 region has 12 residues. V lost 7 bases and J lost 6; bases outside the gene matches: 5.

This clone showed up just once. V is TRBV28 and J is TRBJ1-1, with 8 bases that match TRBD1. The V gene end was trimmed by 6 bases and the J gene end by 4 bases; junction bases not matched to a gene: 7. Germline V gene data show CDR1 as MDHEN and CDR2 as SYDVKM. This CDR3 spans 14 amino acids. CDR3 in amino acids: CASRLRGRGTEAFF. The CDR3 DNA sequence: TGTGCCAGCAGACTCAGGGGGCGAGGCACTGAAGCTTTCTTT.

The chain joins TRBV27 to TRBJ2-1, with TRBD2 identical over 8 bases. Germline V gene data show CDR1 as MNHEY and CDR2 as SMNVEV (reference sequence). J lost 6 bases, V lost 5 bases, and 6 bases had no gene match. This CDR3 has 14 residues. CDR3 in DNA: TGTGCCAGCAGTCTCCCTACTAGCGGCAATGAGCAGTTCTTC. This sequence encodes CASSLPTSGNEQFF.

The V and J genes are TRBV19 and TRBJ2-7; TRBD1 agrees at 8 bases. The CDR3 totals 15 residues. Per germline, CDR1 LNHDA and CDR2 SQIVND (reference sequence). V dropped 4 bases and J dropped 1; count of bases not matched to a gene: 6. The CDR3 here is CASSTGTGISYEQYF. The DNA of the CDR3 is TGTGCCAGTAGTACGGGGACAGGAATATCCTACGAGCAGTACTTC.

The rearrangement uses TRBV14 and TRBJ1-1; no clear D. Germline V gene sequence: CDR1 SGHDN, CDR2 FVKESK. The length of the CDR3 is 16 residues. Deletions cut 3 bases from V and 0 bases from J, with 14 bases between. CDR3 protein: CASSQDGFRMNTEAFF. In nucleotides, the CDR3 is TGTGCCAGCAGCCAGGATGGGTTCAGGATGAACACTGAAGCTTTCTTT. Looking up the rest from reference TRBV14 and TRBJ1-1 gives the full variable domain: EAGVTQFPSHSVIEKGQTVTLRCDPISGHDNLYWYRRVMGKEIKFLLHFVKESKQDESGMPNNRFLAERTGGTYSTLKVQPAELEDSGVYFCASSQDGFRMNTEAFFGQGTRLTVV.

The V and J genes are TRBV28 and TRBJ1-3, with a possible D match to TRBD1 (5 bases). Germline CDR1 reads MDHEN; CDR2 reads SYDVKM. The CDR3 is 14 amino acids. V shed 3 bases and J shed 2 bases, with 8 bases lying between them. DNA for the CDR3: TGTGCCAGCAGTTTTAGGGGTACTGGAAACACCATATATTTT. Translation gives CASSFRGTGNTIYF.

This sequence joins TRBV5-8 and TRBJ2-1; 7 bases agree with TRBD1. Per the germline V gene, CDR1 is SGHTS and CDR2 is YDEGEE. With 3 bases clipped from V and 4 bases from J, the junction kept 4 bases outside the gene matches. This CDR3 is 14 amino acids long. CDR3 sequence: CASSYPGQYNEQFF. In nucleotides, the CDR3 is TGTGCCAGCAGCTATCCGGGACAGTACAATGAGCAGTTCTTC.

The chain has TRBV7-9 and TRBJ2-1; D is possibly TRBD2 (6 bases). This CDR3 contains 15 residues. The germline V and J ends were trimmed by 1 base and 7 bases, with 14 bases remaining between them. The germline gives CDR1 SEHNR, CDR2 FQNEAQ (reference sequence). For the CDR3, the DNA is TGTGCCAGCAGCTTAGTCCTCGGGAGTCTGAATGAGCAGTTCTTC. Translated, it gives CASSLVLGSLNEQFF.

V gene TRBV29-1 combines with J gene TRBJ2-2; the match to TRBD1 covers 9 bases. The CDR3 loop spans 15 amino acids. CDR1 and CDR2 from the germline V gene are SQVTM and ANQGSEA. With V trimmed by 7 bases and J by 7 bases, 13 bases remained unmatched. The CDR3 nucleotides read TGCAGCGCCCCGCGGACAGGGGAATTCGGCGGGGAGCTGTTTTTT. Translating it yields CSAPRTGEFGGELFF.

The chain employs TRBV29-1 and TRBJ2-1, with D possibly being TRBD1 (6 bases). Trimming shortened V by 4 bases and J by 2 bases, and 30 bases separated the two germline ends. CDR3 length equals 20 residues. Looked up from germline, CDR1 is SQVTM and CDR2 is ANQGSEA. CDR3 DNA: TGCAGCGTTGTAGGGGGTAAGGATAGGGAAAAATTTAGGACCTACAATGAGCAGTTCTTC. Protein: CSVVGGKDREKFRTYNEQFF.

This sequence joins TRBV29-1 and TRBJ2-1; 8 bases match TRBD2. Germline assignment: CDR1 SQVTM and CDR2 ANQGSEA. The CDR3 spans 17 residues. Trimming cost V 1 base and J 3 bases; bases outside gene matches: 11. CDR3 sequence: CSVEGLEAGGVYNEQFF. Here the CDR3 DNA reads TGCAGCGTTGAAGGGCTGGAGGCCGGGGGGGTCTACAATGAGCAGTTCTTC.

The rearrangement uses TRBV15 and TRBJ2-1; TRBD2 is a possible D gene (6 bases). Per germline, CDR1 LNHNV and CDR2 YYDKDF (reference sequence). This CDR3 region has 13 residues. V shed 1 base and J shed 16 bases, with 17 bases lying between them. Here the CDR3 reads CATSRASGLLTFF. CDR3 in DNA: TGTGCCACCAGCAGAGCGTCGGGACTCCTCACCTTCTTC.

The chain carries TRBV6-5 and TRBJ2-6; the D is unclear. The ends were cut back, 2 bases at V and 0 bases at J, with 8 bases in the middle. This CDR3 has 16 amino acids. Germline assignment: CDR1 MNHEY and CDR2 SVGAGI. The CDR3 DNA reads as TGTGCCAGCAGTTACCGGAGTGCCTCTGGGGCCAACGTCCTGACTTTC. Its protein is CASSYRSASGANVLTF.